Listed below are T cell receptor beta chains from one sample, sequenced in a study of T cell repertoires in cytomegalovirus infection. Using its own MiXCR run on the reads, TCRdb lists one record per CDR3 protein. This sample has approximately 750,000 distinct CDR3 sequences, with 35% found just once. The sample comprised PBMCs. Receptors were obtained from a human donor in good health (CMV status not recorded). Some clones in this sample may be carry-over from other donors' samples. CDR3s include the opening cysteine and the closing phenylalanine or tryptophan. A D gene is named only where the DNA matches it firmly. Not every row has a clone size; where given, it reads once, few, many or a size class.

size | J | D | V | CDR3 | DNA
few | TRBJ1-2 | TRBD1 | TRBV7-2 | CASSLGRGQYGYTF | TGTGCCAGCAGCTTAGGAAGGGGGCAGTATGGCTACACCTTC
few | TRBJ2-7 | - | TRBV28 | CASSQKRYEQYF | TGTGCCAGCAGCCAAAAAAGATACGAGCAGTACTTC
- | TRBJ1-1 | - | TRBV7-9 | CASSTGGSEAFF | TGTGCCAGCAGCACAGGAGGGTCTGAAGCTTTCTTT
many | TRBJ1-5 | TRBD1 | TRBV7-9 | CASTAEGGFNQPQHF | TGTGCCAGCACCGCGGAAGGGGGCTTCAATCAGCCCCAGCATTTT
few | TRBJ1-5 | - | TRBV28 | CASSFGRRSNQPQHF | TGTGCCAGCAGTTTTGGGCGTAGGAGCAATCAGCCCCAGCATTTT
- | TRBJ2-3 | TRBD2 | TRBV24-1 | CATGTGGFSSTDTQYF | TGTGCCACCGGGACGGGAGGTTTCTCTAGCACAGATACGCAGTATTTT
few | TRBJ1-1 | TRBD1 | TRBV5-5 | CASSLAGTGATEAFF | TGTGCCAGCAGCTTGGCCGGAACAGGGGCCACTGAAGCTTTCTTT
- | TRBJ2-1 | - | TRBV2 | CASSEKGLRDNNEQFF | TGTGCCAGCAGTGAAAAGGGACTCAGGGACAACAATGAGCAGTTCTTC
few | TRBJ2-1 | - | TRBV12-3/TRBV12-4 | CASSLPTGSFNEQFF | TGTGCCAGCAGCTTGCCGACAGGAAGTTTCAATGAGCAGTTCTTC
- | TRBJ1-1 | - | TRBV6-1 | CASSSGAAEAFF | TGTGCCAGCAGCTCAGGGGCTGCTGAAGCTTTCTTT
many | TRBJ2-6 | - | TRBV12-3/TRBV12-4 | CASSFRSSGANVLTF | TGTGCCAGCAGTTTCAGGAGCTCTGGGGCCAACGTCCTGACTTTC
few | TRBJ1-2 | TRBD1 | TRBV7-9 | CASSRPTGGSNYGYTF | TGTGCCAGCAGCAGGCCCACAGGGGGTTCTAACTATGGCTACACCTTC
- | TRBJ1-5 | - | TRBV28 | CASRNIPPPVKDQPHHF | TGTGCCAGCCGTAATATACCCCCCCCGGTAAAGGATCAGCCCCACCATTTT
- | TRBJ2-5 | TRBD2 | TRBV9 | CASSVGGRASGQETQYF | TGTGCCAGCAGCGTAGGGGGAAGGGCTAGCGGGCAAGAGACCCAGTACTTC
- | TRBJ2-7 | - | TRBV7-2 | CASSGGMAPDEQYF | TGTGCCAGCAGCGGCGGGATGGCTCCCGACGAGCAGTACTTC
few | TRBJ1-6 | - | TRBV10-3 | CAIRDSGNSPLHF | TGTGCCATCAGAGACAGTGGCAACTCACCCCTCCACTTT
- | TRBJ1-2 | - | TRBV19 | CASNQGGTGYTF | TGTGCCAGCAATCAGGGCGGTACTGGCTACACCTTC
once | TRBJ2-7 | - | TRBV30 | CAWSVRGGRGSFEQYF | TGTGCCTGGAGTGTACGCGGTGGCAGGGGAAGCTTCGAGCAGTACTTC
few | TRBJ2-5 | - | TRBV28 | CASSLSLGPRVGLETQYF | TGTGCCAGCAGTTTATCGCTCGGACCTAGAGTGGGATTAGAGACCCAGTACTTC
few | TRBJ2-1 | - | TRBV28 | CASSLSRDGNEQFF | TGTGCCAGCAGTTTAAGTCGCGATGGGAATGAGCAGTTCTTC
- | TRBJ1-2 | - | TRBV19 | CASSIQGTGLYGYTF | TGTGCCAGTAGTATTCAGGGTACGGGGCTCTATGGCTACACCTTC
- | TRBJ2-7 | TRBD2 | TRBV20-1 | CSARGLALSYEQYF | TGCAGTGCTAGGGGACTAGCACTTTCCTACGAGCAGTACTTC